This T cell receptor beta chain was captured by sequencing in a study of T cells in Graves' hyperthyroidism and ophthalmopathy. Trimming cost V 6 bases and J 7 bases, with 19 bases left between them. Germline CDR1 reads MNHNS; CDR2 reads SASEGT. CDR3 size: 15 residues. The diagnostic basis comprised clinical symptoms, serum thyroxine and TRAb, thyroid ultrasound and orbital computed tomography. Template material for amplifying TCR beta CDR3 regions consisted of RNA transcripts. The TCR CDR3 was amplified in a first-round RT-PCR using the HTBI primer set. MiXCR was run by TCRdb on the multiplex PCR reads, yielding one entry per CDR3 protein. The sample has about 560,000 distinct CDR3 sequences, about 14% seen once. Ten or more counts support this clonotype.

The source material was blood. This receptor was identified in a woman aged 40-49 years with Graves' hyperthyroidism. The chain has TRBV6-1 and TRBJ2-1; unclear D gene. The CDR3 region has the DNA TGTGCCAGCAGCCCAAGTCTTAACGTTGGGAATGAGCAGTTCTTC. Translating it yields CASSPSLNVGNEQFF.